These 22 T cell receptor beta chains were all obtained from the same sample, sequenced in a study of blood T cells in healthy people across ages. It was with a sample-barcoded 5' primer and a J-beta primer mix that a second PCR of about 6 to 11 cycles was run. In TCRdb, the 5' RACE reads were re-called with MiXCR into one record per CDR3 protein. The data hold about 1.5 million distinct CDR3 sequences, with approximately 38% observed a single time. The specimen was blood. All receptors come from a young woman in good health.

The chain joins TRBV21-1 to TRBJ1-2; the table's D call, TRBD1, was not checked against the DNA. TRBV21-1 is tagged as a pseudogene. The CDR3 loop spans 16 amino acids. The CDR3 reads CASSDYISGQGDGYTF. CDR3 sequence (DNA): TGTGCCAGCAGCGATTATATATCGGGACAGGGGGATGGCTACACCTTC.

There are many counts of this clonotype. The CDR3 here is CSVDPTGLNEKLFF. CDR3 nucleotide sequence: TGCAGCGTCGATCCAACGGGACTTAATGAAAAACTGTTTTTT. V and J are TRBV29-1 and TRBJ1-4, with D perhaps TRBD1 (5 bases). Germline CDR1 is SQVTM and CDR2 is ANQGSEA. Trimming cost V 6 bases and J 4 bases, with 15 bases left between them. This CDR3 is 14 amino acids long.

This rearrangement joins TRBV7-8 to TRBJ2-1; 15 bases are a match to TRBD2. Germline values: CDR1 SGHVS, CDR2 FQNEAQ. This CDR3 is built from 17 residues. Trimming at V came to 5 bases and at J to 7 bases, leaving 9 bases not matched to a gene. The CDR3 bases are TGTGCCAGCAGCACTAAGATGGGACTAGCGGGGGGAAATGAGCAGTTCTTC. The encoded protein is CASSTKMGLAGGNEQFF.

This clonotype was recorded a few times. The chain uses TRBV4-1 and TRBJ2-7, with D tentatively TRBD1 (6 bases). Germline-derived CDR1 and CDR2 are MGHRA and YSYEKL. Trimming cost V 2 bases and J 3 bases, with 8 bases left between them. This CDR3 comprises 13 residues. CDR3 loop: CASSQLDSYEQYF. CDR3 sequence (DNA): TGCGCCAGCAGCCAATTGGACAGCTACGAGCAGTACTTC.

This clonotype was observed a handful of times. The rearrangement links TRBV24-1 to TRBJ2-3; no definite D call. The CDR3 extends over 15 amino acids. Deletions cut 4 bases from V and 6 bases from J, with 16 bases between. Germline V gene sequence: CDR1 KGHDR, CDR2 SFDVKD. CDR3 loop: CATSDPEQKGDTQYF. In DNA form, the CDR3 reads TGTGCCACCAGTGACCCCGAACAAAAAGGGGATACGCAGTATTTT.

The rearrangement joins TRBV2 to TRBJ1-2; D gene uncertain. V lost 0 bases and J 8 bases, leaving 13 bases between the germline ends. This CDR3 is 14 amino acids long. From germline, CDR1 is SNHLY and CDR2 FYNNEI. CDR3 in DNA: TGTGCCAGCAGTGAAGCGATGAGCCTGAGCGGCTACACCTTC. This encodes CASSEAMSLSGYTF.

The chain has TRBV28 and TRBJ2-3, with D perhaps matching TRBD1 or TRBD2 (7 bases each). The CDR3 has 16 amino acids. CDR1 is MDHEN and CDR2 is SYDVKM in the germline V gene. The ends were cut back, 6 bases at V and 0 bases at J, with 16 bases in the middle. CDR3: CASRPGGTESTDTQYF. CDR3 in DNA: TGTGCCAGCAGGCCCGGGGGGACAGAGAGCACAGATACGCAGTATTTT.

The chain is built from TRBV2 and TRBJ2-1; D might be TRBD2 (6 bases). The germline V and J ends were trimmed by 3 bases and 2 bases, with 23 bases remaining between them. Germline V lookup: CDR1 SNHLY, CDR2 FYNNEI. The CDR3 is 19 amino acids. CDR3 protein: CASSDEDRLTGLPYNEQFF. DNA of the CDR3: TGTGCCAGCAGTGATGAAGATCGACTTACGGGACTCCCCTACAATGAGCAGTTCTTC.

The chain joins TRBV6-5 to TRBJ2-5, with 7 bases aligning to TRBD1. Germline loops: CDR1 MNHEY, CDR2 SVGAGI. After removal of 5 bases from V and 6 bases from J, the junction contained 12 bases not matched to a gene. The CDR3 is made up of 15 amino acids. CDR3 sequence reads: CASSLTRDREKTQYF. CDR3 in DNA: TGTGCCAGCAGTCTTACTCGCGACAGGGAGAAGACCCAGTACTTC.

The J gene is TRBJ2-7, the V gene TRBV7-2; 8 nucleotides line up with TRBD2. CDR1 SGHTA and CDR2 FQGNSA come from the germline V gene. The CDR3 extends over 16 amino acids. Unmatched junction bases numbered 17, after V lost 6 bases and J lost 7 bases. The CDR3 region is CASSSTSANSYNEQYF. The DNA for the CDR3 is TGTGCCAGCAGTTCGACTAGCGCAAATTCCTACAATGAGCAGTACTTC.

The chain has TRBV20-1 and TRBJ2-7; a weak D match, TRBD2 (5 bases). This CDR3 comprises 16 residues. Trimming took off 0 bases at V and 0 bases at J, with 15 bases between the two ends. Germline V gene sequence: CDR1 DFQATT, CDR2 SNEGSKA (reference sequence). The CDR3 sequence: CSARDHGSAVSYEQYF. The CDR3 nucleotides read TGCAGTGCTAGAGATCACGGTAGCGCCGTCTCCTACGAGCAGTACTTC.

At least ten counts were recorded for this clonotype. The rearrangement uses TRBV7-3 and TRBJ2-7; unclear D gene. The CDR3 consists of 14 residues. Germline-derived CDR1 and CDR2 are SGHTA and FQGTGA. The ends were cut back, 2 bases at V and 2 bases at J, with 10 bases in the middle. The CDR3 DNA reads TGTGCCAGCAGCTTAGGGTTGGAGACCTACGAGCAGTACTTC. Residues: CASSLGLETYEQYF.

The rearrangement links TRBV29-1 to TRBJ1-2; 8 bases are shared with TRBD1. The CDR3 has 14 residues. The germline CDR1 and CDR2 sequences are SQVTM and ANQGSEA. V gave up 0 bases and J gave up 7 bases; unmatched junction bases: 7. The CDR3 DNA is TGCAGCGTTGAAGAGCAGGGGGCGCGAATTGGCTACACCTTC. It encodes CSVEEQGARIGYTF. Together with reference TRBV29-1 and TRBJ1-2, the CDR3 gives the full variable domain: SAVISQKPSRDICQRGTSLTIQCQVDSQVTMMFWYRQQPGQSLTLIATANQGSEATYESGFVIDKFPISRPNLTFSTLTVSNMSPEDSSIYLCSVEEQGARIGYTFGSGTRLTVV.

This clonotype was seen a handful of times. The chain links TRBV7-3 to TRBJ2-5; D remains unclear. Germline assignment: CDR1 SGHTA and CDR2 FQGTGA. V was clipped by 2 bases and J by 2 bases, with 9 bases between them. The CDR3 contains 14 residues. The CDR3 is CASSLGREQETQYF. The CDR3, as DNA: TGTGCCAGCAGCTTAGGTCGAGAACAAGAGACCCAGTACTTC.

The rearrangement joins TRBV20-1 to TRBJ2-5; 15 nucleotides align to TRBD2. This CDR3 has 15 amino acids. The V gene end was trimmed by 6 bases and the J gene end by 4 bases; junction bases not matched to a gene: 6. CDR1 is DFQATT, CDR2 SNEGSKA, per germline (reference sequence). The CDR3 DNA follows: TGCAGTGCACAAGGACTAGCGGGGGGGCGAGAGACCCAGTACTTC. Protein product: CSAQGLAGGRETQYF.

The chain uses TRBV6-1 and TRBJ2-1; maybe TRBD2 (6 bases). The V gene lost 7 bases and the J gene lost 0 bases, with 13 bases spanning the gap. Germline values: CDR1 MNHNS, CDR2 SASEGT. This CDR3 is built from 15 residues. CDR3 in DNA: TGTGCCAGCACTGCGGGGCCGAGCTCCTACAATGAGCAGTTCTTC. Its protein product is CASTAGPSSYNEQFF.

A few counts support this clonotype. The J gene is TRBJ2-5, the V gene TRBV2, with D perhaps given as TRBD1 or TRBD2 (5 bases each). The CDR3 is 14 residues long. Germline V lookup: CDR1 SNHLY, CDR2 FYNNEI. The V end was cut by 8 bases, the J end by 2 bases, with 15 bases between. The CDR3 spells CASVRDRDQETQYF. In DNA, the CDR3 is TGTGCCAGCGTAAGGGACCGCGATCAAGAGACCCAGTACTTC.

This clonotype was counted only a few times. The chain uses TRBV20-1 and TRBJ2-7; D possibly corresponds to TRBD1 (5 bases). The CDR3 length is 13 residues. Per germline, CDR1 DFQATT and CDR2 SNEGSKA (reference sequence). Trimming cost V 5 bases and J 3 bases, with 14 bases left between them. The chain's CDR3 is CSAPNRQGYEQYF. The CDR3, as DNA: TGCAGTGCTCCGAACCGGCAGGGCTACGAGCAGTACTTC.

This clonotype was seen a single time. Here the CDR3 reads CASSFLKGAPSYEQFF. The CDR3 DNA reads TGTGCCAGCAGCTTTTTGAAGGGGGCTCCCTCCTACGAGCAGTTCTTC. The J gene is TRBJ2-1, the V gene TRBV11-2; 7 nucleotides agree with TRBD1. The CDR3 has 16 residues. Unmatched junction bases numbered 15, after V lost 3 bases and J lost 10 bases. In germline, CDR1 is SGHAT, CDR2 FQNNGV.

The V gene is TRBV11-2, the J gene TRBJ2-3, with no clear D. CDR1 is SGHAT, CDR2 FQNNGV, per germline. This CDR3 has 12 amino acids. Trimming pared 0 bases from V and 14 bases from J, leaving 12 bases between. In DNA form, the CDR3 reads TGTGCCAGCAGCTTAGAGGCGAGGTCCGCGTATTTT. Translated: CASSLEARSAYF.

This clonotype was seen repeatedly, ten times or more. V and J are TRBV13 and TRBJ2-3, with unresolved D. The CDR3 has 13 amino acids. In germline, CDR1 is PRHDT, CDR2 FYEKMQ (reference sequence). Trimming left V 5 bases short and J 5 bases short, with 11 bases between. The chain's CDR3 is CASSGPRLDTQYF. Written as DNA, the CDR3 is TGTGCCAGCAGCGGCCCCCGCTTAGATACGCAGTATTTT.

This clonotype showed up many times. The CDR3 nucleotides are TGCAGCGTTGATTTACAGACCACAGATACGCAGTATTTT. Protein sequence: CSVDLQTTDTQYF. This chain uses TRBV29-1 with TRBJ2-3; D gene unclear. V was cut by 3 bases and J by 2 bases, with 9 bases left in between. The CDR3 runs 13 residues. CDR1 is SQVTM, CDR2 ANQGSEA, per germline.